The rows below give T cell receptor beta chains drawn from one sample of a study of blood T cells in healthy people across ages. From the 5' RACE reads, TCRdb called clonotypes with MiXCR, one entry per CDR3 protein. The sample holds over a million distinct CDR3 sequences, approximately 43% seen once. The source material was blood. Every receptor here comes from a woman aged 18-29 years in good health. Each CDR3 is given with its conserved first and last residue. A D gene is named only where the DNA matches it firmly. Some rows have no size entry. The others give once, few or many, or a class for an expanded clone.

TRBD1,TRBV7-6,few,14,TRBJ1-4,TGTGCCAGCAGCTTAGCGGGGGACAGTGAAAAACTGTTTTTT,CASSLAGDSEKLFF
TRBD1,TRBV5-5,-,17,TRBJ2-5,TGTGCCAGCAGCTCCAAGGGGGCGCGGGTGTTAACAGAGACCCAGTACTTC,CASSSKGARVLTETQYF
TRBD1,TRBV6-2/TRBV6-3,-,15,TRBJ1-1,TGTGCCAGCAGTCGAGACAGGGGACTGTACACTGAAGCTTTCTTT,CASSRDRGLYTEAFF
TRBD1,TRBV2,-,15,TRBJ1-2,TGTGCCAGCAGTGAAACCGGACAGGGTACCTATGGCTACACCTTC,CASSETGQGTYGYTF
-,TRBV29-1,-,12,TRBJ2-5,TGCAGCGGTGAATATGGGGGCGAGACCCAGTACTTC,CSGEYGGETQYF
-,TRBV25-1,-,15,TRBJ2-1,TGTGCCAGCAGTGAATCTGGCGAGGGAAGGAATGAGCAGTTCTTC,CASSESGEGRNEQFF
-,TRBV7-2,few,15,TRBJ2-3,TGTGCCAGCAGCCCCCGTAGGGGAAAGCCAGATACGCAGTATTTT,CASSPRRGKPDTQYF
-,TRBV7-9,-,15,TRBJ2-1,TGTGCCAGCATAGAGACAGGAGTCTCCTACAATGAGCAGTTCTTC,CASIETGVSYNEQFF
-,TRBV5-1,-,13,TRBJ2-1,TGCGCCAGCAGCTTGAGTAACAACAATGAGCAGTTCTTC,CASSLSNNNEQFF
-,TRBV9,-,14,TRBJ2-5,TGTGCCAGCAGCGTAGTGGGAGTATCGTATGAGCAGTACTTC,CASSVVGVSYEQYF
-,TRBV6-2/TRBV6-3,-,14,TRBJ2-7,TGTGCCAGCAGTTACTGGGCGGAGACCTACGAGCAGTACTTC,CASSYWAETYEQYF
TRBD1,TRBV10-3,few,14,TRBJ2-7,TGTGCCATCAGTGGCGGGACAGGATCCTACGAGCAGTACTTC,CAISGGTGSYEQYF
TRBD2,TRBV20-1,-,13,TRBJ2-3,TGCAGTTCGGGGGGGTCTTCCACAGATACGCAGTATTTT,CSSGGSSTDTQYF
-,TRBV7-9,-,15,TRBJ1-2,TGTGCCAGCAGCTTAGTTGAACGTTCAGTCCATGGCTACACCTTC,CASSLVERSVHGYTF
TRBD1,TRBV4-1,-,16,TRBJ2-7,TGCGCCAGCAGCCAAATCGCGACAGGGGAGAACTACGAGCAGTACTTC,CASSQIATGENYEQYF
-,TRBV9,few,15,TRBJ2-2,TGTGCCAGCAGCCCCCAGACTAGATTGGCCGGGGAGCTGTTTTTT,CASSPQTRLAGELFF
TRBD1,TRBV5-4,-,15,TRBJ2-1,TGTGCCAGCAGCTTGGGGGACAGGGTTTCCACTGAGCAGTTCTTC,CASSLGDRVSTEQFF
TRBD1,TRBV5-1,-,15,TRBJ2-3,TGCGCCAGCAGCTCCCTCGGGCAGGGGGTTGATACGCAGTATTTT,CASSSLGQGVDTQYF
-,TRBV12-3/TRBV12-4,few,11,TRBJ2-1,TGTGCCAAACCCACAGGGCGTGAGCAGTTCTTC,CAKPTGREQFF
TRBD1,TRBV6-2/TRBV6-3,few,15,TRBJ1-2,TGTGCCACCGGGACAGGGTTTAGAAGGAGCTATGGCTACACCTTC,CATGTGFRRSYGYTF
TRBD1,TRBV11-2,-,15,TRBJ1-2,TGTGCCAGCAGCGTATTACCGGGACAGGGACATGGCTACACCTTC,CASSVLPGQGHGYTF
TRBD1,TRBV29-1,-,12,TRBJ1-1,TGCAGCGTCAAGACAGGGGCCACTGAAGCTTTCTTT,CSVKTGATEAFF
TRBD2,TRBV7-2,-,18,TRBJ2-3,TGTGCCAGCAGCTTAGCGCTAATGCTAGCGGGTACCACAGATACGCAGTATTTT,CASSLALMLAGTTDTQYF
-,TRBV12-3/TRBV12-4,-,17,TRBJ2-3,TGTGCCAGCAGTTTAGAAGGGCGCCCCGGACCCACAGATACGCAGTATTTT,CASSLEGRPGPTDTQYF
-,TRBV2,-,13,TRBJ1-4,TGTGCCAGCGGTTTCAAGGGAGGCGAAAAACTGTTTTTT,CASGFKGGEKLFF
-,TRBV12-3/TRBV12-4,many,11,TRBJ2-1,TGTGCCAGCACCTTTTACAATGAGCAGTTCTTC,CASTFYNEQFF
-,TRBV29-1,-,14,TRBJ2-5,TGCAGCGGGTTGTCGGGGGAGAAGCAAGAGACCCAGTACTTC,CSGLSGEKQETQYF
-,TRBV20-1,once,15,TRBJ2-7,TGCAGTGCTAGAGATCGGGGGTCCCCCCAGGTGGAGCAGTACTTC,CSARDRGSPQVEQYF
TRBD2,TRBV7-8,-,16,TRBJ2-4,TGTGCCACCAGCACTCTCGGGAGGGCCGCTGACAATGAGCAGTACTTC,CATSTLGRAADNEQYF
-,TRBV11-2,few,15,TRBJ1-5,TGTGCCAGCAGCTTACACAGCTATAGCAATCAGCCCCAGCATTTT,CASSLHSYSNQPQHF
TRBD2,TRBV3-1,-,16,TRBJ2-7,TGTGCCAGCAGCCAAGCCACGCCGGGACTAACCCGGGCGCAGTACTTC,CASSQATPGLTRAQYF
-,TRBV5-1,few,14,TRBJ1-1,TGCGCCAGCAGCTTCACAGGGTTAGCCACTGAAGCTTTCTTT,CASSFTGLATEAFF
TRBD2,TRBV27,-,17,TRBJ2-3,TGTGCCAGCAGTGCCCACCTAGCGGGAGGGCCCACAGATACGCAGTATTTT,CASSAHLAGGPTDTQYF
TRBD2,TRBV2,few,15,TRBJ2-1,TGTGCCAGCAAAAGGGAGGGAACTTCCTACAATGAGCAGTTCTTC,CASKREGTSYNEQFF
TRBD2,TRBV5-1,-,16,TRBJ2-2,TGCGCCAGCAGCACCGAACTAGCGGGAGGGACCGGGGAGCTGTTTTTT,CASSTELAGGTGELFF
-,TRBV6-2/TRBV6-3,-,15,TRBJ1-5,TGTGCCAGCAGTTACTCAGAGGGGATTAATCAGCCCCAGCATTTT,CASSYSEGINQPQHF
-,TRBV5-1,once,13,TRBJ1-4,TGCGCCAGCCACCGGGGGGCAGGGGAGAAACTGTTTTTT,CASHRGAGEKLFF
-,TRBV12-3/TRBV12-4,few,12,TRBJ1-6,TGTGCCAGCAGTTTACGGGTTTCACCCCTCCACTTT,CASSLRVSPLHF
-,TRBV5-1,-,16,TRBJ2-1,TGCGCCAGCAGCCCTCGAGCGGTTCAGGGGTACAATGAGCAGTTCTTC,CASSPRAVQGYNEQFF
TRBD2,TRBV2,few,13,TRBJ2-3,TGTGCCAGCAGTGTTAGCGGGCCCTATACGCAGTATTTT,CASSVSGPYTQYF
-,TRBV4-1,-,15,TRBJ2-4,TGCGCCAGCAGCCAAGATTTCTCCCTGGGTGGCATTCAGTACTTC,CASSQDFSLGGIQYF
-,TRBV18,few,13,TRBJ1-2,TGTGCCAGCTCACAGGACGACTGGCAGGGGCGCACCTTC,CASSQDDWQGRTF
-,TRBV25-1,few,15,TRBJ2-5,TGTGCCAGCAGTCGGCGCGAGACTAGCCAAGAGACCCAGTACTTC,CASSRRETSQETQYF
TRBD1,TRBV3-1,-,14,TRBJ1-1,TGTGCCAGCAGCGACAGGGCGGGGAGCACTGAAGCTTTCTTT,CASSDRAGSTEAFF
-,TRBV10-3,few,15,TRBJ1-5,TGTGCCATCAGCGCCACAGGGTATAGCAATCAGCCCCAGCATTTT,CAISATGYSNQPQHF
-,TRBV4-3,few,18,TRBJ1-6,TGCGCCAGCAGCCAAGTATGGGACACGAGCTCCTATAATTCACCCCTCCACTTT,CASSQVWDTSSYNSPLHF
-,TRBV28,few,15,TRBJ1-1,TGTGCCAGCCGCTATTACCAGAAGGGGGTCACTGAAGCTTTCTTT,CASRYYQKGVTEAFF
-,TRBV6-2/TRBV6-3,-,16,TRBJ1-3,TGTGCCAGCAGTTACTCGCGGCGGCTCTCTGGAAACACCATATATTTT,CASSYSRRLSGNTIYF
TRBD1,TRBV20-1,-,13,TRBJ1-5,TGCAGTGCTCCCGGACAGGGTGATCAGCCCCAGCATTTT,CSAPGQGDQPQHF
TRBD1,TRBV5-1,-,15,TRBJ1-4,TGCTCCAGCAGCCCGGGACAGGGAGTGAATGAAAAACTGTTTTTT,CSSSPGQGVNEKLFF
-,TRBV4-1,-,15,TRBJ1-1,TGCGCCAGCAGCCAAGGTCCCGAGGGAAAAACTGAAGCTTTCTTT,CASSQGPEGKTEAFF
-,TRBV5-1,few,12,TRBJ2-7,TGCGCCAGCAGTGACCAGTTCTACGAGCAGTACTTC,CASSDQFYEQYF
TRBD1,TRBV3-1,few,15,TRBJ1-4,TGTGCCAGCAGCCAAGAGGGGACAGCTTATGAAAAACTGTTTTTT,CASSQEGTAYEKLFF
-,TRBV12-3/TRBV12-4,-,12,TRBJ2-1,TGTGCCAGCAGTTTAAACAGCGATGAGCAGTTCTTC,CASSLNSDEQFF
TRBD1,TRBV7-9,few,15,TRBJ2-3,TGTGCCAGCAGCCCCGGGACAGCAAACACAGATACGCAGTATTTT,CASSPGTANTDTQYF
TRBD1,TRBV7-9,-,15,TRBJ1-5,TGTGCCAGCAGCTTCGGGGACAGGCAGGGGCAGCCCCAGCATTTT,CASSFGDRQGQPQHF
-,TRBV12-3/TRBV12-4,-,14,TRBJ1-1,TGTGCCAGCAGCCCCCATAGCGATTCCACTGAAGCTTTCTTT,CASSPHSDSTEAFF
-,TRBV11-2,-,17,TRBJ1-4,TGTGCCAGCAGCTTAGAGTTGAACAGACCAACTAATGAAAAACTGTTTTTT,CASSLELNRPTNEKLFF
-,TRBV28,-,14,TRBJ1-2,TGTGCCAGCAGGACGGACCCTGCCTCCTATGGCTACACCTTC,CASRTDPASYGYTF
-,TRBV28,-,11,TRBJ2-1,TGTGCCAGCAAGGAGAACGATGAGCAGTTCTTC,CASKENDEQFF